The 18 T cell receptor beta chains presented below share a single source sample, sequenced in a study of shared clonotypes between healthy human individuals. Clones were sequenced by immunoSEQ multiplex PCR, and TCRdb holds only the in-frame ones, with some missing. The sample holds 470,000 or so clones, 81% seen once. Sequences were obtained from PBMCs. Receptor source: a woman in her 40s in good health. Some clones in this sample may be carry-over from other donors' samples.

J is TRBJ2-7 and V is TRBV5-1, with 9 bases matching TRBD1. CDR3 length: 15 amino acids. Losses at the gene ends were 4 bases for V and 3 bases for J; bases not matched to a gene: 8. The germline V gene has CDR1 SGHRS and CDR2 YFSETQ. CDR3 DNA: TGCGCCAGCAGCCCAATGGGGACAGGGTTCTACGAGCAGTACTTC. Translated, it gives CASSPMGTGFYEQYF.

The chain recombines TRBV11-2 with TRBJ2-2, with 8 bases fitting TRBD1. The CDR3 sequence is 17 residues long. Germline CDR1 reads SGHAT; CDR2 reads FQNNGV. Unmatched junction bases numbered 11, after V lost 5 bases and J lost 3 bases. The CDR3 DNA reads TGTGCCAGCAGCCCGCAGGGGGCGCGTCCGCACACCGGGGAGCTGTTTTTT. This encodes CASSPQGARPHTGELFF. The full variable domain, rest sourced from reference TRBV11-2 and TRBJ2-2, is EAGVAQSPRYKIIEKRQSVAFWCNPISGHATLYWYQQILGQGPKLLIQFQNNGVVDDSQLPKDRFSAERLKGVDSTLKIQPAKLEDSAVYLCASSPQGARPHTGELFFGEGSRLTVL.

This sequence joins TRBV2 and TRBJ2-7; 7 nucleotides align to TRBD1. The V segment lost 7 bases and the J segment 3 bases; nucleotides outside the gene matches: 9. Per the germline V gene, CDR1 is SNHLY and CDR2 is FYNNEI. This CDR3 has 14 amino acids. The CDR3 loop reads CASKVAAGGYEQYF. CDR3 coding DNA: TGTGCCAGCAAGGTGGCGGCAGGGGGCTACGAGCAGTACTTC.

This clone was seen only a few times. The chain combines TRBV7-2 with TRBJ1-6, with a possible D match to TRBD1 (6 bases). Trimming removed 5 bases at V and 9 bases at J, with 8 bases between. The CDR3 is 12 residues long. Germline V gene lookup returns CDR1 SGHTA and CDR2 FQGNSA. The CDR3 loop reads CASSTTGSPLHF. The CDR3 DNA sequence: TGTGCCAGCAGCACGACAGGTTCACCCCTCCACTTT.

The chain couples TRBV28 to TRBJ2-3, with 8 bases fitting TRBD1. V was pared by 5 bases and J by 1 base, with 5 bases of the junction left unmatched. Looked up from germline, CDR1 is MDHEN and CDR2 is SYDVKM. This CDR3 is 15 amino acids long. The CDR3 protein is CASSAPGQGTDTQYF. CDR3 nucleotide sequence: TGTGCCAGCAGTGCGCCGGGACAGGGCACAGATACGCAGTATTTT.

With respect to this clone: A far larger clone is just one base off, so this is likely a read error. The J gene is TRBJ2-5, the V gene TRBV2; 7 positions agree with TRBD1. Trimming removed 9 bases from V and 7 bases from J; junction bases left unmatched: 8. CDR3 size: 12 residues. Germline CDR1 and CDR2: SNHLY and FYNNEI. The CDR3 bases are TGTGCCAGGGGACAGACAGAAGGGACCCAGTACTTC. Amino acid sequence: CARGQTEGTQYF.

This CDR3 is CASSTLAGGTYNEQFF. The CDR3 region has the DNA TGTGCCAGCAGCACCCTAGCGGGAGGTACCTACAATGAGCAGTTCTTC. This chain uses TRBV7-8 with TRBJ2-1; the match to TRBD2 covers 11 bases. CDR3 length: 16 amino acids. The germline CDR1 and CDR2 sequences are SGHVS and FQNEAQ. The junction had 5 bases not matched to a gene; V was cut back by 5 bases and J by 2 bases. The complete variable domain, with remaining parts taken from reference TRBV7-8 and TRBJ2-1, reads GAGVSQSPRYKVAKRGQDVALRCDPISGHVSLFWYQQALGQGPEFLTYFQNEAQLDKSGLPSDRFFAERPEGSVSTLKIQRTQQEDSAVYLCASSTLAGGTYNEQFFGPGTRLTVL.

This clone appeared a few times. The chain has TRBV27 and TRBJ1-2, with TRBD1 identical over 10 bases. The CDR3 length is 15 residues. Germline V gives CDR1 MNHEY, CDR2 SMNVEV (reference sequence). The V and J ends lost 5 bases and 7 bases, in that order; junction bases with no gene match: 10. The CDR3 is CASSTTGGDGGGYTF. In DNA, the CDR3 is TGTGCCAGCAGTACGACAGGGGGCGATGGCGGTGGCTACACCTTC.

The V and J genes are TRBV7-8 and TRBJ2-1, with D perhaps matching TRBD2 (6 bases). Trimming took off 4 bases at V and 2 bases at J, with 12 bases between the two ends. Germline-derived CDR1 and CDR2 are SGHVS and FQNEAQ. CDR3 size: 15 residues. The DNA of the CDR3 is TGTGCCAGCAGCTGGAGGGCGGGTCCCTACAATGAGCAGTTCTTC. Amino acids: CASSWRAGPYNEQFF.

As for this clone: This sequence is one base from a far larger clone and is likely a read error. V gene TRBV30 combines with J gene TRBJ2-6; D may be TRBD1 (6 bases). V gave up 5 bases and J gave up 2 bases, with 16 bases separating them. In germline, CDR1 is GTSNPN, CDR2 SVGIG (reference sequence). This CDR3 has 16 amino acids. CDR3 sequence reads: CAWGKLWGPGANVLTF. In DNA, the CDR3 is TGTGCCTGGGGTAAATTATGGGGGCCTGGGGCCAACGTCCTGACTTTC.

J is TRBJ1-5 and V is TRBV2, with TRBD1 matching over 7 bases. Germline-derived CDR1 and CDR2 are SNHLY and FYNNEI. The CDR3 spans 15 residues. The V and J ends lost 7 bases and 0 bases, in that order; junction bases with no gene match: 6. The chain's CDR3 is CASTPGQISNQPQHF. CDR3 coding DNA: TGTGCCAGCACCCCGGGACAGATTAGCAATCAGCCCCAGCATTTT. Looking up the rest from reference TRBV2 and TRBJ1-5 gives the full variable domain: EPEVTQTPSHQVTQMGQEVILRCVPISNHLYFYWYRQILGQKVEFLVSFYNNEISEKSEIFDDQFSVERPDGSNFTLKIRSTKLEDSAMYFCASTPGQISNQPQHFGDGTRLSIL.

The genes are TRBV5-1 and TRBJ2-7, with 7 positions matching TRBD1. With V trimmed by 5 bases and J by 2 bases, 10 bases remained unmatched. This CDR3 is built from 15 residues. Looked up from germline, CDR1 is SGHRS and CDR2 is YFSETQ. CDR3 nucleotides: TGCGCCAGCAGTCACGAGACAGGGAATGCCTACGAGCAGTACTTC. The encoded protein is CASSHETGNAYEQYF.

This chain connects TRBV7-3 to TRBJ2-1; TRBD2 agrees at 10 bases. Trimming cost V 1 base and J 6 bases; bases outside gene matches: 12. This CDR3 contains 18 residues. Per the germline V gene, CDR1 is SGHTA and CDR2 is FQGTGA. CDR3 bases: TGTGCCAGCAGCTTAAACCCCCCAGCTAGCGGGAGTTCCAATGAGCAGTTCTTC. It yields the protein CASSLNPPASGSSNEQFF.

To note about this clone: Given a far larger clone just one base away, this is likely a sequencing read error. This chain uses TRBV7-3 with TRBJ2-2; D perhaps matches TRBD1 (5 bases). The CDR3 sequence is 14 residues long. V dropped 5 bases and J dropped 9 bases, with 16 bases sitting between them. The V gene's germline CDR1 is SGHTA and CDR2 FQGTGA. The CDR3 protein is CASSRAGNPWELFF. The CDR3 coding sequence is TGTGCCAGCAGCCGAGCAGGGAATCCCTGGGAGCTGTTTTTT. Drawing the rest from reference TRBV7-3 and TRBJ2-2, the complete variable domain is GAGVSQTPSNKVTEKGKYVELRCDPISGHTALYWYRQSLGQGPEFLIYFQGTGAADDSGLPNDRFFAVRPEGSVSTLKIQRTERGDSAVYLCASSRAGNPWELFFGEGSRLTVL.

The chain has TRBV6-1 and TRBJ2-1; 8 nucleotides agree with TRBD2. The CDR3 is made up of 14 amino acids. CDR1 and CDR2 (germline): MNHNS, SASEGT. J lost 13 bases, V lost 6 bases, and 14 bases had no gene match. The CDR3 sequence is CASSEQTGLGNQFF. The CDR3 DNA follows: TGTGCCAGCAGCGAACAAACGGGACTAGGGAATCAGTTCTTC.

The CDR3 loop is CASSQTGGDGNTIYF. In DNA form, the CDR3 reads TGCGCCAGCAGCCAGACAGGGGGCGATGGAAACACCATATATTTT. The gene calls are TRBV5-1 and TRBJ1-3, with 10 positions matching TRBD1. Germline CDR1 SGHRS, CDR2 YFSETQ. CDR3 length: 15 residues. V dropped 4 bases and J dropped 3; count of bases not matched to a gene: 4.

The V call is TRBV7-6, the J call TRBJ2-7, with D possibly matching TRBD1 (6 bases). Trimming shortened V by 5 bases and J by 6 bases, and 14 bases separated the two germline ends. The CDR3 has 13 residues. Germline assignment: CDR1 SGHVS and CDR2 FNYEAQ. The CDR3 loop reads CASSEGQTGEQYF. In DNA form, the CDR3 reads TGTGCCAGCAGCGAAGGACAGACAGGCGAGCAGTACTTC.

The chain joins TRBV10-1 to TRBJ2-1; 10 nucleotides match TRBD2. CDR1 is WNHNN and CDR2 is SYGVQD in the germline V gene (reference sequence). The CDR3 extends over 15 amino acids. V was pared by 0 bases and J by 9 bases, with 5 bases of the junction left unmatched. The DNA for the CDR3 is TGCGCCAGCAGTGAGTCTGCTAGCGGGAGAGTTGAGCAGTTCTTC. Translating it yields CASSESASGRVEQFF.